The rows below give T cell receptor beta chains drawn from one sample of a study of human T cells and chemical hapten exposure. A single record per CDR3 protein comes from TCRdb applying MiXCR to the RACE reads. The sample holds roughly 380,000 distinct CDR3 sequences, 4% to 6% seen once. This specimen consisted of whole blood, obtained in connection with sensitization to the hapten diphenylcyclopropenone (DPC). Receptor source: a woman between 50 and 59 years old with alopecia areata. Some clones in this sample may be carry-over from other donors' samples. Each CDR3 is given with its conserved first and last residue. The order of the fields is clone size, V gene, D gene, J gene, CDR3 protein, CDR3 DNA. The D gene is left open where the match is weak. Size values are once, few and many counts, or a class for expanded clones, and some rows have none.

>few|TRBV4-2|-|TRBJ1-6
CASSQEGDGSPLHF
TGTGCCAGCAGCCAAGAGGGGGACGGTTCACCCCTCCACTTT
>many|TRBV18|-|TRBJ1-3
CASSPLTAPSGNTIYF
TGTGCCAGCTCACCACTGACGGCCCCCTCTGGAAACACCATATATTTT
>many|TRBV10-3|-|TRBJ2-7
CAIRGELEQYF
TGTGCCATCAGGGGGGAGCTCGAGCAGTACTTC
>many|TRBV4-2|TRBD2|TRBJ2-7
CASSHVSGSLHEQYF
TGTGCCAGCAGCCACGTTAGCGGGAGCCTCCACGAGCAGTACTTC
>many|TRBV14|-|TRBJ2-1
CASSQGQVEFF
TGTGCCAGCAGCCAAGGGCAGGTCGAGTTCTTC
>many|TRBV28|-|TRBJ2-3
CASSRAGSTDTQYF
TGTGCCAGCAGTAGGGCGGGAAGCACAGATACGCAGTATTTT
>-|TRBV10-3|-|TRBJ2-5
CAISEQLTGGETQYF
TGTGCCATCAGTGAGCAACTGACAGGAGGGGAGACCCAGTACTTC
>few|TRBV2|TRBD2|TRBJ2-1
CASSGMRRGGGGAFF
TGTGCCAGCAGTGGCATGAGGCGGGGGGGCGGAGGAGCGTTCTTC
>-|TRBV5-6|-|TRBJ2-5
CASSRGHAVDQYF
TGTGCCAGCAGCCGTGGACACGCCGTTGACCAGTACTTC
>few|TRBV7-2|TRBD2|TRBJ2-7
CASSLELAGGTYEQYF
TGTGCCAGCAGCTTAGAACTAGCGGGGGGCACCTACGAGCAGTACTTC
>many|TRBV3-1|-|TRBJ1-1
CASSSLTMNTEAFF
TGTGCCAGCAGCTCTCTCACAATGAACACTGAAGCTTTCTTT
>-|TRBV12-3/TRBV12-4|-|TRBJ1-1
CASSLEGQQNTEAFF
TGTGCCAGCAGTTTAGAGGGACAACAGAACACTGAAGCTTTCTTT
>many|TRBV7-8|-|TRBJ2-3
CASSSPLGLGTDTQYF
TGTGCCAGCAGCTCCCCCTTGGGGCTCGGCACAGATACGCAGTATTTT
>-|TRBV29-1|-|TRBJ1-5
CSLTRARQPQHF
TGCAGCCTGACGAGGGCCAGACAGCCCCAGCATTTT
>few|TRBV5-1|-|TRBJ2-7
CASSFDGGQGEQYF
TGCGCCAGCAGCTTTGACGGGGGCCAGGGCGAGCAGTACTTC
>many|TRBV5-1|TRBD2|TRBJ2-7
CASSPGTSGSSSYEQYF
TGCGCCAGCAGCCCCGGGACTAGCGGGTCGAGCTCCTACGAGCAGTACTTC
>many|TRBV12-3/TRBV12-4|-|TRBJ2-5
CASSLGGGPETQYF
TGTGCCAGCAGTCTAGGGGGGGGGCCCGAGACCCAGTACTTC
>many|TRBV9|-|TRBJ2-7
CASSLSRDTYEQYF
TGTGCCAGCAGCTTGTCCCGGGACACCTACGAGCAGTACTTC
>many|TRBV12-3/TRBV12-4|-|TRBJ2-6
CASSLVGSGANVLTF
TGTGCCAGCAGTTTAGTAGGTTCTGGGGCCAACGTCCTGACTTTC
>-|TRBV5-1|TRBD2|TRBJ2-7
CASSLGGGGREQYF
TGCGCCAGCAGCTTGGGAGGCGGGGGACGGGAGCAGTACTTC
>many|TRBV20-1|-|TRBJ2-3
CSAELGVEDTQYF
TGCAGTGCCGAGTTAGGTGTCGAGGATACGCAGTATTTT
>-|TRBV20-1|-|TRBJ1-1
CSATGTEAFF
TGCAGTGCAACAGGTACTGAAGCTTTCTTT
>many|TRBV5-6|TRBD1|TRBJ1-2
CASSADRGRYNYGYTF
TGTGCCAGCAGCGCTGACAGGGGGAGGTACAACTATGGCTACACCTTC
>many|TRBV29-1|TRBD1|TRBJ1-1
CSVGIPDRVEAFF
TGCAGCGTTGGGATCCCGGACAGGGTGGAAGCTTTCTTT
>-|TRBV20-1|-|TRBJ2-3
CSASAGLADTQYF
TGCAGTGCTAGCGCCGGGTTGGCAGATACGCAGTATTTT
>few|TRBV6-6|-|TRBJ2-3
CASSYPLFDGDTDTQYF
TGTGCCAGCAGTTACCCCCTCTTTGACGGCGACACAGATACGCAGTATTTT
>few|TRBV12-3/TRBV12-4|TRBD1|TRBJ1-5
CASSIQGRDQPQHF
TGTGCCAGCAGTATACAGGGGCGCGATCAGCCCCAGCATTTT
>many|TRBV28|TRBD1|TRBJ1-2
CASYQQGSEGYTF
TGTGCCAGCTATCAACAGGGGTCGGAGGGCTACACCTTC
>-|TRBV28|TRBD1|TRBJ1-5
CASRPGTGGRQPQHF
TGTGCCAGCCGCCCCGGGACAGGGGGCAGGCAGCCCCAGCATTTT
>many|TRBV7-2|-|TRBJ1-2
CASSPSGTGYTF
TGTGCCAGCAGCCCGAGCGGCACCGGCTACACCTTC
>-|TRBV6-2/TRBV6-3|TRBD1|TRBJ1-1
CASRGTVSTEAFF
TGTGCCAGCAGGGGGACAGTCTCCACTGAAGCTTTCTTT
>few|TRBV6-1|-|TRBJ1-1
CASSESAGRTEAFF
TGTGCCAGCAGTGAATCCGCAGGGCGCACTGAAGCTTTCTTT
>few|TRBV2|-|TRBJ2-1
CASSDRVVSKNEQFF
TGTGCCAGCAGTGATCGAGTGGTGTCCAAAAATGAGCAGTTCTTC
>many|TRBV29-1|TRBD2|TRBJ2-3
CSVSGTALAGGPDTQYF
TGCAGCGTTTCCGGGACCGCACTAGCGGGAGGGCCAGATACGCAGTATTTT
>-|TRBV12-3/TRBV12-4|-|TRBJ2-3
CASSPEAGYGTDTQYF
TGTGCCAGCAGCCCGGAGGCCGGATATGGCACAGATACGCAGTATTTT
>many|TRBV20-1|TRBD1|TRBJ2-1
CSADRQGALEQFF
TGCAGTGCCGACCGACAGGGGGCCCTTGAGCAGTTCTTC
>-|TRBV11-2|-|TRBJ2-3
CASSFVGPGTQYF
TGTGCCAGCAGCTTTGTGGGCCCGGGTACGCAGTATTTT
>many|TRBV4-1|-|TRBJ1-2
CASSLTGKDYGYTF
TGCGCCAGCAGCCTCACAGGGAAGGACTATGGCTACACCTTC
>many|TRBV7-6|TRBD2|TRBJ2-1
CASSLGLAGGPGDEQFF
TGTGCCAGCAGCTTAGGGTTAGCGGGAGGGCCTGGTGATGAGCAGTTCTTC
>many|TRBV7-7|-|TRBJ2-1
CASSLSPGFREEQFF
TGTGCCAGCAGCTTAAGTCCGGGCTTTCGAGAGGAGCAGTTCTTC
>many|TRBV7-9|-|TRBJ2-3
CATDGKGEQLDTQYF
TGTGCCACCGACGGGAAGGGCGAACAGTTGGATACGCAGTATTTT
>many|TRBV7-9|-|TRBJ2-3
CASSSERESDTQYF
TGTGCCAGCAGCTCCGAGAGGGAGTCAGATACGCAGTATTTT
>-|TRBV12-3/TRBV12-4|TRBD2|TRBJ2-7
CASSPTSGRGEQYF
TGTGCCAGCAGTCCGACTAGCGGGAGAGGCGAGCAGTACTTC
>-|TRBV6-2/TRBV6-3|TRBD1|TRBJ2-1
CASSSNRDRLNEQFF
TGTGCCAGCAGTTCCAACCGGGACAGGTTAAATGAGCAGTTCTTC
>-|TRBV29-1|-|TRBJ2-1
CSVESGGFYEQFF
TGCAGCGTTGAGTCAGGAGGGTTTTATGAGCAGTTCTTC
>-|TRBV15|TRBD1|TRBJ2-5
CATSLDRGETQYF
TGTGCCACCAGCCTAGACAGGGGAGAGACCCAGTACTTC
>many|TRBV6-5|TRBD1|TRBJ1-5
CAGTESNQPQHF
TGTGCCGGGACAGAGAGCAATCAGCCCCAGCATTTT
>many|TRBV15|-|TRBJ2-2
CATKPDSLNTGELFF
TGTGCCACCAAACCGGACAGCCTGAACACCGGGGAGCTGTTTTTT
>many|TRBV20-1|-|TRBJ2-1
CSAYYSYNEQFF
TGCAGTGCCTATTACTCCTACAATGAGCAGTTCTTC
>many|TRBV20-1|-|TRBJ1-6
CSVIQGPGDRALHF
TGCAGTGTCATACAGGGACCGGGGGATCGGGCCCTCCACTTT
>few|TRBV15|TRBD1|TRBJ2-1
CATSTRDRDNEQFF
TGTGCCACCAGCACCCGGGACAGGGACAATGAGCAGTTCTTC
>many|TRBV12-3/TRBV12-4|-|TRBJ2-3
CASRPHTDTQYF
TGTGCCAGCAGACCTCACACAGATACGCAGTATTTT
>-|TRBV4-1|-|TRBJ1-1
CASSPLGGINTEAFF
TGCGCCAGCAGCCCCTTGGGGGGGATCAACACTGAAGCTTTCTTT